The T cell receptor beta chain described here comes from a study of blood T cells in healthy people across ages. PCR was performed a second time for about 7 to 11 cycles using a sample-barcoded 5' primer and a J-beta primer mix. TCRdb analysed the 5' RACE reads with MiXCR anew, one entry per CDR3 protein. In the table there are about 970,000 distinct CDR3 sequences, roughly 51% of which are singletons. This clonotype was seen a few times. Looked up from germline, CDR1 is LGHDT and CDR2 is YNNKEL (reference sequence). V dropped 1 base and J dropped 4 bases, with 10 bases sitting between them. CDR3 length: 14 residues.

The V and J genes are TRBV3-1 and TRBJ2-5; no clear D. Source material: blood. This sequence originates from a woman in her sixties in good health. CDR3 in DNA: TGTGCCAGCAGCCAAGCCTCAGGAGTAGAGACCCAGTACTTC. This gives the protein CASSQASGVETQYF.